These T cell receptor beta chains were read from a single sample in a study of blood T cell repertoires in COVID-19. Sequenced by immunoSEQ multiplex PCR; TCRdb stores in-frame clones only, minus some. Of hundreds of thousands of clones in the sample, more than 75% were seen once. The source material was peripheral blood. The receptors stem from a woman aged 18-35 years who had recovered from COVID-19. CDR3s include the opening cysteine and the closing phenylalanine or tryptophan. The order of the fields is V gene, clone size, D gene, J gene, CDR3 protein, CDR3 DNA. A D gene is named only where the DNA matches it firmly. Clone size is given for some rows only: seen once, a few or many times, or a class if the clone is expanded.

v_call: TRBV30
clone_size: few
d_call: -
j_call: TRBJ2-2
cdr3_aa: CAWSVRSWQGLFF
cdr3_nt: TGTGCCTGGAGTGTAAGGAGCTGGCAGGGACTGTTTTTT

v_call: TRBV6-2/TRBV6-3
clone_size: -
d_call: -
j_call: TRBJ1-1
cdr3_aa: CASSYDEQDTQAFF
cdr3_nt: TGTGCCAGCAGTTACGACGAACAGGACACGCAAGCTTTCTTT

v_call: TRBV19
clone_size: -
d_call: TRBD1
j_call: TRBJ2-1
cdr3_aa: CASSFRDRGFPLRNNEQFF
cdr3_nt: TGTGCCAGTAGTTTCCGGGACAGGGGTTTCCCACTTCGGAACAATGAGCAGTTCTTC

v_call: TRBV6-2/TRBV6-3
clone_size: -
d_call: TRBD2
j_call: TRBJ2-2
cdr3_aa: CASSFAWTSGNTGELFF
cdr3_nt: TGTGCCAGCAGTTTCGCGTGGACTAGCGGGAACACCGGGGAGCTGTTTTTT

v_call: TRBV5-6
clone_size: -
d_call: -
j_call: TRBJ1-4
cdr3_aa: CASSLLEAGEKLFF
cdr3_nt: TGTGCCAGCAGCTTGTTGGAGGCAGGTGAAAAACTGTTTTTT

v_call: TRBV7-9
clone_size: -
d_call: -
j_call: TRBJ1-1
cdr3_aa: CASSFQENTEAFF
cdr3_nt: TGTGCCAGCAGCTTTCAGGAAAACACTGAAGCTTTCTTT

v_call: TRBV7-2
clone_size: -
d_call: -
j_call: TRBJ2-5
cdr3_aa: CASSLAATMETQYF
cdr3_nt: TGTGCCAGCAGCTTAGCGGCCACAATGGAGACCCAGTACTTC

v_call: TRBV15
clone_size: -
d_call: TRBD1
j_call: TRBJ1-2
cdr3_aa: CATSRGGQGYGYTF
cdr3_nt: TGTGCCACCAGCAGAGGCGGACAGGGATATGGCTACACCTTC

v_call: TRBV3-1/TRBV3-2
clone_size: -
d_call: TRBD1
j_call: TRBJ1-1
cdr3_aa: CASSHGGQPISNTEAFF
cdr3_nt: TGTGCCAGCAGCCACGGGGGACAGCCAATATCGAACACTGAAGCTTTCTTT

v_call: TRBV15
clone_size: -
d_call: TRBD2
j_call: TRBJ2-3
cdr3_aa: CATSRGGTSDTQYF
cdr3_nt: TGTGCCACCAGCAGGGGGGGGACTAGCGATACGCAGTATTTT

v_call: TRBV6-5
clone_size: -
d_call: TRBD1
j_call: TRBJ2-1
cdr3_aa: CASRGTGSRNEQFF
cdr3_nt: TGTGCCAGCAGGGGGACAGGGAGCCGAAATGAGCAGTTCTTC

v_call: TRBV27
clone_size: -
d_call: TRBD1
j_call: TRBJ2-2
cdr3_aa: CASSLRDRNTGELFF
cdr3_nt: TGTGCCAGCAGTTTAAGGGACAGAAACACCGGGGAGCTGTTTTTT

v_call: TRBV3-1/TRBV3-2
clone_size: -
d_call: -
j_call: TRBJ1-2
cdr3_aa: CASSQDLLGGGYGYTF
cdr3_nt: TGTGCCAGCAGCCAGGACCTCCTCGGTGGGGGGTATGGCTACACCTTC

v_call: TRBV9
clone_size: -
d_call: TRBD2
j_call: TRBJ2-5
cdr3_aa: CASSRLAGIPGETQYF
cdr3_nt: TGTGCCAGCAGCCGACTAGCGGGCATCCCGGGGGAGACCCAGTACTTC

v_call: TRBV27
clone_size: -
d_call: -
j_call: TRBJ1-2
cdr3_aa: CASSSTTGLNGYTF
cdr3_nt: TGTGCCAGCAGTTCGACGACAGGCCTTAATGGCTACACCTTC

v_call: TRBV7-2
clone_size: -
d_call: -
j_call: TRBJ1-1
cdr3_aa: CASSSQGGEEAFF
cdr3_nt: TGTGCCAGCAGCTCACAGGGTGGGGAAGAAGCTTTCTTT

v_call: TRBV6-2/TRBV6-3
clone_size: -
d_call: -
j_call: TRBJ1-5
cdr3_aa: CASSRSGIRQPQHF
cdr3_nt: TGTGCCAGCAGCCGGTCCGGGATTCGACAGCCCCAGCATTTT

v_call: TRBV13
clone_size: -
d_call: -
j_call: TRBJ2-1
cdr3_aa: CASSLDNNEQFF
cdr3_nt: TGTGCCAGCAGCTTAGACAACAATGAGCAGTTCTTC

v_call: TRBV7-2
clone_size: -
d_call: -
j_call: TRBJ2-1
cdr3_aa: CASSLSWSSYNEQFF
cdr3_nt: TGTGCCAGCAGCTTAAGCTGGAGCTCCTACAATGAGCAGTTCTTC

v_call: TRBV27
clone_size: -
d_call: TRBD1
j_call: TRBJ1-4
cdr3_aa: CASSSRRTGGGEKLFF
cdr3_nt: TGTGCCAGCAGTTCTCGACGGACAGGAGGGGGAGAAAAACTGTTTTTT

v_call: TRBV6-2/TRBV6-3
clone_size: -
d_call: TRBD2
j_call: TRBJ2-1
cdr3_aa: CASSYSGTSGYNEQFF
cdr3_nt: TGTGCCAGCAGTTATAGCGGGACTAGCGGCTACAATGAGCAGTTCTTC

v_call: TRBV28
clone_size: -
d_call: -
j_call: TRBJ1-2
cdr3_aa: CASSLRGARNGYTF
cdr3_nt: TGTGCCAGCAGTTTACGTGGGGCGAGGAATGGCTACACCTTC

v_call: TRBV6-5
clone_size: -
d_call: -
j_call: TRBJ1-5
cdr3_aa: CASSYPGSDQPQHF
cdr3_nt: TGTGCCAGCAGTTACCCGGGGTCGGATCAGCCCCAGCATTTT

v_call: TRBV2
clone_size: -
d_call: TRBD1
j_call: TRBJ1-5
cdr3_aa: CASRPGTGVFQPQHF
cdr3_nt: TGTGCCAGCAGACCCGGGACAGGGGTTTTCCAGCCCCAGCATTTT

v_call: TRBV29-1
clone_size: -
d_call: -
j_call: TRBJ2-5
cdr3_aa: CSVDPGRERTQYF
cdr3_nt: TGCAGCGTTGACCCGGGGCGGGAAAGGACCCAGTACTTC

v_call: TRBV6-6
clone_size: -
d_call: TRBD1
j_call: TRBJ1-4
cdr3_aa: CASSYPRTGGEKLFF
cdr3_nt: TGTGCCAGCAGTTACCCCCGGACAGGGGGAGAAAAACTGTTTTTT

v_call: TRBV13
clone_size: -
d_call: TRBD2
j_call: TRBJ2-1
cdr3_aa: CASSTGLGSANEQFF
cdr3_nt: TGTGCCAGCAGCACCGGACTAGGGTCGGCCAATGAGCAGTTCTTC

v_call: TRBV21-1
clone_size: -
d_call: -
j_call: TRBJ1-3
cdr3_aa: CASSKRNRGRNTIYF
cdr3_nt: TGTGCCAGCAGCAAACGAAACAGGGGGCGAAACACCATATATTTT

v_call: TRBV5-4
clone_size: -
d_call: TRBD2
j_call: TRBJ2-1
cdr3_aa: CASSKTSGSNNEQFF
cdr3_nt: TGTGCCAGCAGCAAAACTAGCGGGAGTAACAATGAGCAGTTCTTC

v_call: TRBV28
clone_size: -
d_call: -
j_call: TRBJ2-1
cdr3_aa: CASSLLEVSYNEQFF
cdr3_nt: TGTGCCAGCAGTTTATTAGAGGTATCCTACAATGAGCAGTTCTTC

v_call: TRBV27
clone_size: -
d_call: -
j_call: TRBJ1-1
cdr3_aa: CASSNRVPGTEAFF
cdr3_nt: TGTGCCAGCAGTAACAGGGTTCCTGGTACTGAAGCTTTCTTT

v_call: TRBV9
clone_size: -
d_call: TRBD1
j_call: TRBJ1-1
cdr3_aa: CASRSTTGGAFF
cdr3_nt: TGTGCCAGCAGGTCAACGACAGGGGGAGCTTTCTTT

v_call: TRBV24-1
clone_size: -
d_call: TRBD2
j_call: TRBJ2-2
cdr3_aa: CATSGTSGTGELFF
cdr3_nt: TGTGCCACCAGCGGGACTAGCGGGACCGGGGAGCTGTTTTTT